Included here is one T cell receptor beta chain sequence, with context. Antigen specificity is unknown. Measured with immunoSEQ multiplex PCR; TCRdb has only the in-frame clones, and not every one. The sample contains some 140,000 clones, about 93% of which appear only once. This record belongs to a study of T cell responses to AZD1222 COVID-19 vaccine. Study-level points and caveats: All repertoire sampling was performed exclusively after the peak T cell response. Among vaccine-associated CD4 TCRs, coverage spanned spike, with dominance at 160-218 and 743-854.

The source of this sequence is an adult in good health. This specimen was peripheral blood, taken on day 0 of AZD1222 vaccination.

CDR3 DNA sequence: TGTGCCAGCACCCTAGGGCAGAGCAATCAGCCCCAGCATTTT. Translated: CASTLGQSNQPQHF. The chain carries TRBV7-9 and TRBJ1-5; the D is unclear. Germline CDR1 SEHNR, CDR2 FQNEAQ (reference sequence). The CDR3 has 14 amino acids. Trimming took 7 bases from V and 1 from J, leaving 11 bases between them.